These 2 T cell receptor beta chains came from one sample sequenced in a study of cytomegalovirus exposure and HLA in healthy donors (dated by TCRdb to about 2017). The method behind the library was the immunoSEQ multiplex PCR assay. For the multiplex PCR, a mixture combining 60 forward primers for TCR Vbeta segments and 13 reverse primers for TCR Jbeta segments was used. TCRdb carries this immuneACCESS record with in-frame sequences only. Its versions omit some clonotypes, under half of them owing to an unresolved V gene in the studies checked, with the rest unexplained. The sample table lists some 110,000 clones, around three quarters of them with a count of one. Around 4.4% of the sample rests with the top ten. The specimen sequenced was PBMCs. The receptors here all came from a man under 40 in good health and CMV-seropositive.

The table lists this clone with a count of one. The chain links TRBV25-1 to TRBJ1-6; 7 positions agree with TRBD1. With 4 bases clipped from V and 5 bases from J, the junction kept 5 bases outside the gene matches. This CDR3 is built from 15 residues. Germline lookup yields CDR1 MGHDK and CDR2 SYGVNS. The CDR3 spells CASSVRDRDNSPLHF. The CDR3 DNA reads TGTGCCAGCAGTGTGAGAGACAGGGATAATTCACCCCTCCACTTT.

The CDR3 DNA follows: TGTGCCTGGATTCACATTTTGGGACTAGCGGGAACCTTCTCCTACAATGAGCAGTTCTTC. It specifies CAWIHILGLAGTFSYNEQFF. The gene calls are TRBV30 and TRBJ2-1, with 13 bases lining up with TRBD2. CDR1 and CDR2 from the germline V gene are GTSNPN and SVGIG (reference sequence). The CDR3 covers 20 residues. Trimming cost V 4 bases and J 0 bases; bases outside gene matches: 15.